A selection of T cell receptor beta chains follows, all from one sample in a study of T cell responses to AZD1222 COVID-19 vaccine. The table came from immunoSEQ multiplex PCR; TCRdb's copy has only in-frame clones and leaves some out. The sample shows 150,000 or so clones, around 93% of them seen only once. The sample consisted of peripheral blood, taken on day 0 of AZD1222 vaccination. The source of these receptors is an adult in good health. CDR3s include the opening cysteine and the closing phenylalanine or tryptophan. Each record gives: D gene, V gene, J gene, clone size, CDR3 DNA, CDR3 protein. D genes are given only for firm matches. Size values are once, few and many counts, or a class for expanded clones, and some rows have none.

>.|TRBV3-1/TRBV3-2|TRBJ2-3|.
TGTGCCAGCAGCAACGGGGGACCTAGCACAGATACGCAGTATTTT
CASSNGGPSTDTQYF
>.|TRBV30|TRBJ1-3|.
TGTGCCTGGAGTGGACGGGACCGATACTCTGGAAACACCATATATTTT
CAWSGRDRYSGNTIYF
>TRBD2|TRBV9|TRBJ2-1|.
TGTGCCAGCAGCGTAGCTAGCGGGGGCCCCTACAATGAGCAGTTCTTC
CASSVASGGPYNEQFF
>.|TRBV4-1|TRBJ1-3|.
TGCGCCAGCAGCCAAGACTGGGGGGATGGAGGAAACACCATATATTTT
CASSQDWGDGGNTIYF
>TRBD1|TRBV27|TRBJ1-1|.
TGTGCCAGCAGGGGCCCCCCGGGACAGGGGTCCCGTAGTGTCGTGAACACTGAAGCTTTCTTT
CASRGPPGQGSRSVVNTEAFF
>TRBD1|TRBV7-2|TRBJ1-5|once
TGTGCCAGCAGCTTAACTATTCCGGGACAGTTTTTCCAGCCCCAGCATTTT
CASSLTIPGQFFQPQHF
>.|TRBV23-1|TRBJ1-5|.
TGCGCCAGCAGTCAATCGTGGGCACGAGAAACCTACAATCAGCCCCAGCATTTT
CASSQSWARETYNQPQHF
>.|TRBV15|TRBJ2-1|.
TGTGCCACCAGCAGAGGGTCCGTGGCCTATAATGAGCAGTTCTTC
CATSRGSVAYNEQFF
>TRBD2|TRBV5-1|TRBJ2-1|once
TGCGCCAGCACCCTCGGCGGGACTAGCGGGGAGTATGAGCAGTTCTTC
CASTLGGTSGEYEQFF
>TRBD2|TRBV3-1/TRBV3-2|TRBJ2-7|once
TGTGCCAGCAGCCAAGGGGCTAGCGGGGGCTACGAGCAGTACTTC
CASSQGASGGYEQYF
>TRBD2|TRBV5-1|TRBJ2-1|.
TGCGCCAGCAGAGATAGCGGGGGGGCCCGGTACAATGAGCAGTTCTTC
CASRDSGGARYNEQFF
>.|TRBV19|TRBJ1-1|.
TGTGCCAGTAGTATATCTGGGTCCCTGAACACTGAAGCTTTCTTT
CASSISGSLNTEAFF
>TRBD1|TRBV2|TRBJ2-7|.
TGTGCCACCTCGGGACAGGTCTCCTACGAGCAGTACTTC
CATSGQVSYEQYF
>.|TRBV19|TRBJ2-5|.
TGTGCCAGTAATAGCTTGGGAATCCAAGAGACCCAGTACTTC
CASNSLGIQETQYF
>TRBD1|TRBV9|TRBJ1-5|.
TGTGCCAGCAGCTTAGGGACAGCACATCAGCCCCAGCATTTT
CASSLGTAHQPQHF
>.|TRBV28|TRBJ2-5|.
TGTGCCAGCAGCTCTGGACAAGAGACCCAGTACTTC
CASSSGQETQYF
>.|TRBV7-8|TRBJ1-6|.
TGTGCCAGCAGCCGACGGTTCTGGGATTCACCCCTCCACTTT
CASSRRFWDSPLHF
>.|TRBV9|TRBJ1-2|.
TGTGCCAGCAGCCGGGCAGGGGTTCAAGGCTACACCTTC
CASSRAGVQGYTF
>.|TRBV18|TRBJ1-1|once
TGTGCCAGCTCACCAACAGGAGCGGGGAATGGGGAAGCTTTCTTT
CASSPTGAGNGEAFF
>.|TRBV6-5|TRBJ2-3|.
TGTGCCAGCAGTTACTCGGGGGATTCTTACACAGATACGCAGTATTTT
CASSYSGDSYTDTQYF
>.|TRBV5-4|TRBJ1-1|.
TGTGCCAGCACCTCCGCAGGGATGAGGACTGAAGCTTTCTTT
CASTSAGMRTEAFF
>.|TRBV6-5|TRBJ1-6|.
TGTGCCAGCAGCCTTATCGATAATTCACCCCTCCACTTT
CASSLIDNSPLHF
>TRBD2|TRBV7-2|TRBJ2-7|few
TGTGCCAGCAGACCTACTAGCGGCTACGAGCAGTACTTC
CASRPTSGYEQYF